This TCR beta chain is from a study of shared clonotypes between healthy human individuals. The CDR3 has 15 residues. Germline V lookup: CDR1 SGHRS, CDR2 YFSETQ. Trimming left V 4 bases short and J 0 bases short, with 13 bases between. Study-wide results and limits: In the sorted subsets, rarefaction showed sequencing was incomplete despite large depth. The genetic and exposure-history diversity represented was limited by few donors. When compared with the clonotypes that were shared by all four sorted-subset donors, the non-shared clonotypes turned out to have lower generation probabilities.

Under the authors' procedure: Junction-only immunoSEQ data arrived without quality scores, meaning filtering differed. TCRdb's table, derived via immunoSEQ multiplex PCR, lists solely in-frame clones and lacks some. The V and J calls and clone size are taken from that table; D and trimming were inferred from the DNA. The top ten clones hold about 0.13% of a sample with about 2.4 million clones, roughly 92% of them seen once. In regard to this clone: Its antigen is not known. Other DNA sequences in this specimen translate into the identical CDR3.

The genes are TRBV5-1 and TRBJ1-1, with a tentative D call TRBD1 (6 bases). This clonotype was obtained from a man aged 18 to 29 in good health. Material for sequencing was naive CD4+ T cells sorted from blood. The sample's subset: CD45RA+ positively selected. CDR3: CASSEEGVMNTEAFF. DNA for the CDR3: TGCGCCAGCAGCGAGGAGGGGGTAATGAACACTGAAGCTTTCTTT.